This TCR beta chain stems from a study of chemoradiotherapy in HPV16-positive cancers. Germline loops: CDR1 SGHTA, CDR2 FQGNSA. V lost 0 bases, J lost 4 bases, and 6 bases lay in between. This CDR3 spans 13 amino acids. Generated by immunoSEQ multiplex PCR, the TCRdb table keeps only in-frame clones and is missing some. The sample shows about 3,400 clones, roughly 94% of them seen only once. Whole-study results and caveats: Better recurrence-free survival went with HPV-responsive T-cell expansion in HPV16-positive patients. Only a couple of HPV16-positive patients supplied the functional HPV-specificity definition. During treatment, candidate HPV-specific clones and E7-related motifs expanded in tumor.

Worth noting for this clone: Its antigen is not known.

Repertoires were sampled repeatedly during chemoradiotherapy. The chain employs TRBV7-2 and TRBJ1-2; D remains ambiguous. Sampling was done from a patient who underwent chemoradiotherapy. The sequence came from a human donor with HPV-associated anogenital cancer. CDR3 sequence (DNA): TGTGCCAGCAGCTTAGCAGGGAGCTATGGCTACACCTTC. It yields the protein CASSLAGSYGYTF. The whole variable domain, remainder taken from reference TRBV7-2 and TRBJ1-2, is GAGVSQSPSNKVTEKGKDVELRCDPISGHTALYWYRQSLGQGLEFLIYFQGNSAPDKSGLPSDRFSAERTGGSVSTLTIQRTQQEDSAVYLCASSLAGSYGYTFGSGTRLTVV.